Shown below are 10 T cell receptor beta chains from a single sample sequenced in a study of CD8 T cells in Susac syndrome (dated by TCRdb to about 2019). Library preparation used the immunoSEQ multiplex PCR assay. RNA was extracted with the RNeasy kit and roughly 0.5 to 1 ug was reverse transcribed using random hexamers. TCRdb took the public reads, trimmed them with fastp at Q25, ran MiXCR for clone calling and kept in-frame beta chains. For every CDR3 protein sequence, its rows merge into one entry that carries the most common genes and DNA. The sample yields 200,000 to 250,000 distinct CDR3 sequences; 92% were counted once. The leading ten clones occupy over 0.1% of the sample. What was sequenced was CD8+ T cells from PBMCs. These receptors came from a human donor with multiple sclerosis.

The J gene is TRBJ2-3, the V gene TRBV20-1; TRBD2 is a possible D gene (7 bases). The CDR3 extends over 16 amino acids. Germline CDR1 is DFQATT and CDR2 is SNEGSKA (reference sequence). V dropped 5 bases and J dropped 4 bases, with 22 bases sitting between them. The CDR3 is CSAGLYREGSPDTQYF. The CDR3 nucleotides read TGCAGTGCTGGGTTGTACAGGGAGGGGTCCCCAGATACGCAGTATTTT.

This chain connects TRBV11-2 to TRBJ2-3, with 14 bases identical to TRBD2. V lost 4 bases and J lost 0; bases outside the gene matches: 6. In germline, CDR1 is SGHAT, CDR2 FQNNGV. The CDR3 spans 18 residues. Here the CDR3 reads CASSSPGTSGGSTDTQYF. The CDR3 region has the DNA TGTGCCAGCAGCTCCCCCGGGACTAGCGGGGGTAGCACAGATACGCAGTATTTT. Using reference TRBV11-2 and TRBJ2-3 for the parts outside the CDR3, the full variable domain is EAGVAQSPRYKIIEKRQSVAFWCNPISGHATLYWYQQILGQGPKLLIQFQNNGVVDDSQLPKDRFSAERLKGVDSTLKIQPAKLEDSAVYLCASSSPGTSGGSTDTQYFGPGTRLTVL.

The rearrangement joins TRBV9 to TRBJ2-3, with D perhaps matching TRBD2 (6 bases). V was pared by 0 bases and J by 12 bases, with 17 bases between. The length of the CDR3 is 14 residues. The germline V gene encodes CDR1 SGDLS and CDR2 YYNGEE. CDR3: CASSVVDGGDRQYF. CDR3 coding DNA: TGTGCCAGCAGCGTAGTTGACGGGGGAGACCGACAGTATTTT.

The chain recombines TRBV9 with TRBJ2-7; 11 nucleotides match TRBD2. The CDR3 is 16 amino acids. Trimming removed 4 bases from V and 5 bases from J; junction bases left unmatched: 11. Germline V lookup: CDR1 SGDLS, CDR2 YYNGEE. For the CDR3, the DNA is TGTGCCAGCAGCCCGAATGTAGCGGGAGGGCTAGACGAGCAGTACTTC. As protein: CASSPNVAGGLDEQYF.

This sequence joins TRBV5-6 and TRBJ2-7, with D unclear. Trimming stripped 1 base from V and 0 bases from J, with 11 bases between. In germline, CDR1 is SGHDT, CDR2 YYEEEE. The CDR3 extends over 15 amino acids. The CDR3 coding sequence is TGTGCCAGCAGCTTGTTCAACTACCGCTCCTACGAGCAGTACTTC. It specifies CASSLFNYRSYEQYF.

The chain employs TRBV9 and TRBJ1-2, with D unclear. Germline V CDR1 and CDR2: SGDLS, YYNGEE. V dropped 4 bases and J dropped 3 bases, with 16 bases sitting between them. CDR3 length: 15 residues. In DNA form, the CDR3 reads TGTGCCAGCAGCCTAAGCGGACCCCCTTACTATGGCTACACCTTC. This translates into CASSLSGPPYYGYTF.

The chain has TRBV12-3 or TRBV12-4 and TRBJ2-7; 9 bases are shared with TRBD1. The ends lost 1 base at V and 2 bases at J; junction bases unmatched: 3. This CDR3 contains 15 residues. The CDR3 DNA sequence: TGTGCCAGCAGTTTAGGGGGACAGGGAGCCTACGAGCAGTACTTC. This translates into CASSLGGQGAYEQYF.

This sequence joins TRBV12-3 or TRBV12-4 and TRBJ1-2; possible D gene TRBD1, 5 bases. The CDR3 runs to 12 residues. V was cut by 3 bases and J by 8 bases, with 10 bases left in between. The CDR3 DNA reads TGTGCCAGCAGTTTTGGGGGGGACGGCTACACCTTC. Translation: CASSFGGDGYTF.

The genes are TRBV6-5 and TRBJ1-2, with TRBD1 matching 8 bases. This CDR3 spans 15 amino acids. The germline V gene has CDR1 MNHEY and CDR2 SVGAGI. V lost 6 bases, J lost 7 bases, and 13 bases stayed unmatched. The DNA of the CDR3 is TGTGCCAGCAGGTCCGAGGGCAGGGGGCGAAGTGGCTACACCTTC. It codes for CASRSEGRGRSGYTF.

V is TRBV7-9 and J is TRBJ1-1; no firm D call. The V end was cut by 3 bases, the J end by 1 base, with 9 bases between. The CDR3 runs 14 residues. Germline lookup yields CDR1 SEHNR and CDR2 FQNEAQ (reference sequence). The CDR3 bases are TGTGCCAGCAGCTTTATGGTTCAGAACACTGAAGCTTTCTTT. Its translation: CASSFMVQNTEAFF.